The clone carrying this TCR beta chain was found many times. The antigen is undetermined. Trimming removed 6 bases from V and 1 base from J; junction bases left unmatched: 7. The length of the CDR3 is 15 residues. Germline CDR1 and CDR2: SEHNR and FQNEAQ (reference sequence). This specimen comes from a study of T cell repertoires in cytomegalovirus infection. Overall study: An indication of both CMV infection and matching HLA type came from public TCR beta signatures.

TCRdb used MiXCR to reprocess the reads, holding one entry per CDR3 protein. Of about 490,000 distinct CDR3 sequences in the sample, approximately 10% were seen once. Findings and limits, study-wide: Identification of carriers of CMV plus the relevant HLA was performed using cumulative public TCR beta family frequency. In two of eight donors, the top clonotype was HLA-C-restricted CMV-specific.

The TCR comes from a human donor in good health (CMV status not recorded). Some clones in this sample may be carry-over from other donors' samples. Input material: PBMCs. V and J are TRBV7-9 and TRBJ2-7, with 9 bases that match TRBD1. The CDR3 sequence: CASSQAGTGSYEQYF. Written as DNA, the CDR3 is TGTGCCAGCAGTCAAGCCGGGACAGGGTCCTACGAGCAGTACTTC. The complete variable domain, with remaining parts taken from reference TRBV7-9 and TRBJ2-7, reads DTGVSQNPRHKITKRGQNVTFRCDPISEHNRLYWYRQTLGQGPEFLTYFQNEAQLEKSRLLSDRFSAERPKGSFSTLEIQRTEQGDSAMYLCASSQAGTGSYEQYFGPGTRLTVT.